This T cell receptor (beta chain) was sequenced for a study of blood T cell repertoires in COVID-19 (TCRdb year 2020). Background on the whole study: The collaborator samples originated in the United States, Italy and Spain and spanned the acute and convalescent phases of COVID-19. The prospective study material was composed of cDNA or gDNA derived from T cells, B-cell-depleted T cells, or PBMCs. The dataset comprised deeply sampled blood TCRbeta repertoires from subjects exposed to, actively infected with, or recovered from COVID-19. The repertoires were released in a freely available public database intended as a resource for research on the immune response to SARS-CoV-2. The samples were drawn from two sources: the first 160 participants of the ongoing ImmuneRACE study, and 1,200 or so subjects contributed by 6 global collaborators. Sample metadata almost always included a de-identified subject ID, COVID-19 status, age in years and sex. Where available, HLA class I and class II types were taken from metadata supplied by the sample provider and were not determined by assay-based typing.

TCRbeta CDR3 regions were amplified from genomic DNA by means of the immunoSEQ Assay, a bias-controlled multiplex PCR. In the original analysis: The number of nucleated cells in each sample was estimated by amplification of reference gene primers within the assay. To quantify the absolute abundance of each unique TCRbeta CDR3 rearrangement, sequence reads were collapsed and filtered. For each sample, productive Simpson clonality was calculated by taking the square root of Simpson's diversity index across productive rearrangements. Sourced from immuneACCESS, this table was stored by TCRdb with only in-frame sequences that have V and J called. A share of the clones is absent; for the studies checked, an unresolved V gene accounts for under half, and the remainder has no known explanation. That table gives V, J and clone size, and the DNA gave D and trimming. Across this sample there are a few hundred thousand clones, with roughly 90% seen only once. The ten biggest clones cover 0.65% to 0.9% of the sample.

Compared with germline, V lacks 1 base and J lacks 5 bases; bases without a gene match: 4. CDR3 length: 14 amino acids, cysteine to phenylalanine. The read is trimmed to its CDR3 DNA, 42 bases read in frame from base 1. The germline V gene (reference sequence) sets CDR1 to GTSNPN and CDR2 to SVGIG. Each collaborating institution followed its own protocols to collect whole blood in K2EDTA tubes. For TCRbeta analysis, collaborator samples were shipped as frozen whole blood, as isolated PBMCs, or as DNA extracted from either sample type. On this clone itself: Its antigen is still unknown. Qualities for individual bases were not recorded, and no much larger clone is one base off.

Overall results and qualifications from the work: The quantity of clinical and demographic metadata differed by source and by participant and was supplied without curation.

The sequence was obtained from a woman in her twenties or thirties with acute or convalescent COVID-19. The chain is encoded by TRBV30 joined to TRBJ1-5; 8 bases in between match TRBD1. Sequenced input: peripheral blood. The CDR3: CAWSGLDRDQPQHF. The base sequence is TGTGCCTGGAGTGGTTTGGACAGGGATCAGCCCCAGCATTTT.